This T cell receptor (beta chain) was captured by sequencing in a study of blood T cell repertoires in COVID-19. Here immunoSEQ multiplex PCR was the method, and the copy in TCRdb shows in-frame clones only, minus some. The sample consists of 65,000 to 90,000 clones, more than 75% of them appearing once. This clone was seen a handful of times. The J segment lost 0 bases and the V segment lost 1 base, leaving 2 bases of the junction unmatched. Per the germline V gene, CDR1 is SGHTS and CDR2 is YDEGEE. This CDR3 has 15 amino acids. This TCR came from a man aged 55-75 years with acute or convalescent COVID-19. The J gene is TRBJ2-3, the V gene TRBV5-8; TRBD1 matches 7 bases. The source material was peripheral blood. CDR3 nucleotides: TGTGCCAGCAGCTTGAGGGGGCTTAGCACAGATACGCAGTATTTT. Protein sequence: CASSLRGLSTDTQYF.